The 20 T cell receptor beta chains listed next were all sequenced from one sample in a study of identical twins. TCRdb passed the 5' RACE reads through MiXCR, listing each CDR3 protein once. Here the sample spans about 570,000 distinct CDR3 sequences, more than 9% being singletons. These data are also associated with another study on yellow fever vaccine responses in identical twins.

The sample was PBMCs. These receptor sequences come from a woman aged 18-29 years in good health.

This clonotype was picked up a small number of times. The DNA for the CDR3 is TGTGCCAGCAGCGTAAACAGAGGCGGGGAGGTTGACTCTAGCACAGATACGCAGTATTTT. Translated, it gives CASSVNRGGEVDSSTDTQYF. The rearrangement uses TRBV9 and TRBJ2-3; the D gene is possibly TRBD2 (6 bases). Germline CDR1 SGDLS, CDR2 YYNGEE. The V and J ends lost 1 base and 0 bases respectively, with 24 bases between them. The CDR3 is 20 amino acids. Combining the CDR3 with reference TRBV9 and TRBJ2-3 gives the whole variable domain DSGVTQTPKHLITATGQRVTLRCSPRSGDLSVYWYQQSLDQGLQFLIQYYNGEERAKGNILERFSAQQFPDLHSELNLSSLELGDSALYFCASSVNRGGEVDSSTDTQYFGPGTRLTVL.

In the case of this clonotype: This may be a read error: a much more frequent sequence differs by one nucleotide. This chain connects TRBV20-1 to TRBJ2-1, with D unclear. Trimming removed 3 bases at V and 7 bases at J, with 10 bases between. There are 12 residues in the CDR3. Germline V gene lookup returns CDR1 DFQATT and CDR2 SNEGSKA (reference sequence). The CDR3 sequence: CSASFSTNEQFF. The CDR3 bases are TGCAGTGCTAGCTTCAGCACGAATGAGCAGTTCTTC.

This clonotype was detected many times. The rearrangement links TRBV5-1 to TRBJ2-3; D unresolved. V shed 4 bases and J shed 2 bases, with 11 bases lying between them. Germline values: CDR1 SGHRS, CDR2 YFSETQ. The CDR3 is made up of 14 amino acids. The CDR3 protein is CASSVGSTTDTQYF. In nucleotides, the CDR3 is TGCGCCAGCAGCGTAGGATCAACCACAGATACGCAGTATTTT.

This chain uses TRBV5-1 with TRBJ2-6; D is uncertain. Trimming took 2 bases from V and 0 from J, leaving 12 bases between them. Germline-derived CDR1 and CDR2 are SGHRS and YFSETQ. CDR3 length: 17 amino acids. The CDR3 DNA reads as TGCGCCAGCAGCTTTGGTATACAGACCTCTGGGGCCAACGTCCTGACTTTC. Amino acid sequence: CASSFGIQTSGANVLTF.

This clonotype has at least ten counts. V and J are TRBV7-9 and TRBJ2-2, with no clear D. From germline, CDR1 is SEHNR and CDR2 FQNEAQ (reference sequence). The ends were cut back, 4 bases at V and 6 bases at J, with 15 bases in the middle. This CDR3 is 15 amino acids long. The CDR3 coding sequence is TGTGCCAGCAGCTCGGACCCACGCGGACCCGGGGAGCTGTTTTTT. The encoded protein is CASSSDPRGPGELFF.

The V gene is TRBV7-8, the J gene TRBJ2-7; D unresolved. Germline V gene sequence: CDR1 SGHVS, CDR2 FQNEAQ. CDR3 length equals 13 residues. Trimming removed 1 base from V and 6 bases from J, with 10 bases in between. The DNA for the CDR3 is TGTGCCAGCAGCTTAGAAGGCAGAGGCGAGCAGTACTTC. This codes for CASSLEGRGEQYF. Drawing the rest from reference TRBV7-8 and TRBJ2-7, the complete variable domain is GAGVSQSPRYKVAKRGQDVALRCDPISGHVSLFWYQQALGQGPEFLTYFQNEAQLDKSGLPSDRFFAERPEGSVSTLKIQRTQQEDSAVYLCASSLEGRGEQYFGPGTRLTVT.

J is TRBJ2-2 and V is TRBV28; D unresolved. V gave up 7 bases and J gave up 0 bases, with 9 bases separating them. Germline CDR1 is MDHEN and CDR2 is SYDVKM. CDR3 length: 14 residues. For the CDR3, the DNA is TGTGCCAGCAAATTGAGCGCGAACACCGGGGAGCTGTTTTTT. Protein product: CASKLSANTGELFF. Variable domain in full (rest from reference TRBV28 and TRBJ2-2): DVKVTQSSRYLVKRTGEKVFLECVQDMDHENMFWYRQDPGLGLRLIYFSYDVKMKEKGDIPEGYSVSREKKERFSLILESASTNQTSMYLCASKLSANTGELFFGEGSRLTVL.

This clonotype was seen a few times. The rearrangement links TRBV18 to TRBJ2-7; 10 bases align to TRBD1. Trimming removed 5 bases from V and 1 base from J; junction bases left unmatched: 5. Looked up from germline, CDR1 is KGHSH and CDR2 is LQKENI. The CDR3 is made up of 15 amino acids. The CDR3 is CASSIGQGVSYEQYF. As DNA, the CDR3 is TGTGCCAGCTCAATTGGACAGGGGGTATCCTACGAGCAGTACTTC.

This clonotype has a handful of counts. This sequence joins TRBV7-2 and TRBJ2-1; 11 bases fit TRBD2. CDR1 is SGHTA and CDR2 is FQGNSA in the germline V gene. This CDR3 spans 16 amino acids. J gave up 5 bases and V 5 bases, and 8 bases lay outside the gene matches. This chain's CDR3 is CASSVGLAVEDNEQFF. The CDR3 region has the DNA TGTGCCAGCAGCGTGGGACTAGCGGTAGAGGACAATGAGCAGTTCTTC.

The chain joins TRBV2 to TRBJ2-1, with 7 bases identical to TRBD2. Germline CDR1 SNHLY, CDR2 FYNNEI. The CDR3 has 13 residues. Trimming took 8 bases from V and 5 from J; bases not matched to a gene: 6. The chain's CDR3 is CASLAETNNEQFF. The CDR3 DNA is TGTGCCAGCCTAGCGGAGACTAACAATGAGCAGTTCTTC.

The table lists this clonotype with many counts. The rearrangement links TRBV15 to TRBJ2-7, with 8 bases matching TRBD1. Germline V CDR1 and CDR2: LNHNV, YYDKDF (reference sequence). The CDR3 is made up of 15 amino acids. After removal of 5 bases from V and 0 bases from J, the junction contained 6 bases not matched to a gene. This CDR3 reads CATSVTGEGSYEQYF. CDR3 nucleotides: TGTGCCACCAGCGTGACAGGGGAAGGCTCCTACGAGCAGTACTTC.

The chain uses TRBV7-2 and TRBJ2-7; D remains unclear. CDR1 is SGHTA, CDR2 FQGNSA, per germline. This CDR3 is 14 amino acids long. The germline V and J ends were trimmed by 1 base and 2 bases, with 9 bases remaining between them. The CDR3 sequence is CASSLVTQTYEQYF. For the CDR3, the DNA is TGTGCCAGCAGCTTAGTCACCCAAACCTACGAGCAGTACTTC.

The V call is TRBV12-3 or TRBV12-4, the J call TRBJ1-5; the D is unclear. Trimming cost V 0 bases and J 1 base, with 4 bases left between them. The CDR3 extends over 14 amino acids. CDR3 nucleotides: TGTGCCAGCAGTTTAGCCATAAGCAATCAGCCCCAGCATTTT. It is translated as CASSLAISNQPQHF.

This clonotype was counted at least ten times. The rearrangement joins TRBV3-1 to TRBJ2-1; D unclear. Trimming stripped 2 bases from V and 9 bases from J, with 5 bases between. CDR1 and CDR2 from the germline V gene are LGHDT and YNNKEL (reference sequence). The CDR3 has 11 residues. The CDR3 nucleotides are TGTGCCAGCAGCCAAATGGGTGAGCAGTTCTTC. Encoded protein: CASSQMGEQFF.

The rearrangement uses TRBV5-1 and TRBJ2-3; weak D call: TRBD2 (7 bases). This CDR3 spans 18 amino acids. The germline gives CDR1 SGHRS, CDR2 YFSETQ. The V end was cut by 3 bases, the J end by 2 bases, with 22 bases between. CDR3 protein: CASSSHGGPDGYTDTQYF. CDR3 DNA sequence: TGCGCCAGCAGCTCCCACGGGGGGCCCGATGGATACACAGATACGCAGTATTTT.

This clonotype appeared a few times. The chain is built from TRBV4-2 and TRBJ2-6, with D tentatively TRBD2 (5 bases). Trimming took 1 base from V and 0 from J, leaving 10 bases between them. The CDR3 covers 17 residues. From germline, CDR1 is LGHNA and CDR2 YNFKEQ. Here the CDR3 reads CASSQAFAGSGANVLTF. The DNA for the CDR3 is TGTGCCAGCAGCCAAGCATTCGCGGGCTCTGGGGCCAACGTCCTGACTTTC.

This clonotype was counted between two and nine times. The chain uses TRBV7-9 and TRBJ2-3; D uncertain. Germline V gene lookup returns CDR1 SEHNR and CDR2 FQNEAQ (reference sequence). The CDR3 runs 14 residues. V shed 1 base and J shed 2 bases, with 7 bases lying between them. The CDR3 DNA reads TGTGCCAGCAGCTTAGGAACCGACACAGATACGCAGTATTTT. Translation gives CASSLGTDTDTQYF. The variable domain in full, completed from reference TRBV7-9 and TRBJ2-3, reads DTGVSQNPRHKITKRGQNVTFRCDPISEHNRLYWYRQTLGQGPEFLTYFQNEAQLEKSRLLSDRFSAERPKGSFSTLEIQRTEQGDSAMYLCASSLGTDTDTQYFGPGTRLTVL.

The DNA of the CDR3 is TGTGCCAGCAGCCAAGATCTCCTTCGGGGCGGTTACGAGCAGTACTTC. Residues: CASSQDLLRGGYEQYF. The chain is built from TRBV3-1 and TRBJ2-7, with D perhaps given as TRBD1 or TRBD2 (5 bases each). Germline loops: CDR1 LGHDT, CDR2 YNNKEL (reference sequence). This CDR3 region has 16 residues. Trimming removed 0 bases from V and 4 bases from J, with 16 bases in between.

This clonotype turned up a few times. The J gene is TRBJ2-2, the V gene TRBV7-3; TRBD2 might be the D (6 bases). CDR1 SGHTA and CDR2 FQGTGA come from the germline V gene. The V end lost 1 base, the J end lost 8 bases, and 8 bases lay between the germline ends. The CDR3 consists of 13 residues. The DNA for the CDR3 is TGTGCCAGCAGCTTAATCGGGGGTGGGGAGCTGTTTTTT. It yields the protein CASSLIGGGELFF.

This clonotype was recorded at least ten times. J is TRBJ2-7 and V is TRBV5-1; D remains unclear. Between the trimmed V and J ends, which lost 3 bases and 4 bases, there was a span of 20 bases. The V gene's germline CDR1 is SGHRS and CDR2 YFSETQ. The CDR3 extends over 16 amino acids. CDR3 sequence (DNA): TGCGCCAGCAGCTCCGGCGACCACCGGTCTGCTTACGAGCAGTACTTC. This translates into CASSSGDHRSAYEQYF.